These 26 T cell receptor beta chains share one sample of origin, sequenced in a study of T cell responses to AZD1222 COVID-19 vaccine. TCRdb keeps only in-frame clones here, not all; method: immunoSEQ multiplex PCR. The repertoire consists of under 30,000 clones, with around 87% occurring once and the leading ten covering 30% to 40%. This specimen was peripheral blood, taken 28 days after the second AZD1222 dose. These TCRs come from an adult who received the AZD1222 COVID-19 vaccine.

The chain recombines TRBV5-1 with TRBJ1-1, with 8 bases aligning to TRBD1. There are 15 residues in the CDR3. The germline CDR1 and CDR2 sequences are SGHRS and YFSETQ. The V and J ends lost 4 bases and 6 bases, in that order; junction bases with no gene match: 11. The CDR3 sequence: CASSQAGGNFAEAFF. The CDR3 DNA reads as TGCGCCAGCAGCCAGGCAGGGGGCAATTTCGCTGAAGCTTTCTTT.

The rearrangement joins TRBV4-1 to TRBJ2-3, with TRBD2 matching 13 bases. CDR3 size: 17 residues. The germline V gene has CDR1 MGHRA and CDR2 YSYEKL. With V trimmed by 4 bases and J by 4 bases, 8 bases remained unmatched. The CDR3 is CASSLWTSGRGADTQYF. CDR3 bases: TGCGCCAGCAGCCTCTGGACTAGCGGGAGAGGGGCAGATACGCAGTATTTT.

This clone has only a few counts. The chain carries TRBV5-1 and TRBJ1-2; D not certain. In germline, CDR1 is SGHRS, CDR2 YFSETQ. Between the trimmed V and J ends, which lost 0 bases and 2 bases, there was a span of 8 bases. The CDR3 contains 14 residues. CDR3 amino acids: CASSLEAENYGYTF. CDR3 coding DNA: TGCGCCAGCAGCTTGGAAGCGGAGAACTATGGCTACACCTTC.

V is TRBV6-5 and J is TRBJ1-6; tentatively, D is TRBD1 (6 bases). The germline CDR1 and CDR2 sequences are MNHEY and SVGAGI. Deletions cut 4 bases from V and 10 bases from J, with 11 bases between. The CDR3 totals 13 residues. CDR3 DNA sequence: TGTGCCAGCAGTTCCTCGGGGGGCTCACCCCTCCACTTT. Translated, it gives CASSSSGGSPLHF.

The chain uses TRBV14 and TRBJ2-3, with D possibly TRBD2 on 5 matching bases. The germline V gene encodes CDR1 SGHDN and CDR2 FVKESK. This CDR3 spans 15 amino acids. V lost 2 bases and J lost 4, with 13 bases in between. CDR3 sequence reads: CASSQIANAADTQYF. The CDR3 DNA follows: TGTGCCAGCAGCCAAATAGCGAACGCCGCAGATACGCAGTATTTT.

This clone was seen only once. The rearrangement uses TRBV28 and TRBJ2-5, with D hard to call. The CDR3 has 13 amino acids. V lost 7 bases, J lost 2 bases, and 11 bases lay in between. Germline V CDR1 and CDR2: MDHEN, SYDVKM. CDR3 region: CASTSGQQETQYF. The CDR3 DNA reads as TGTGCCAGCACCTCCGGGCAGCAAGAGACCCAGTACTTC.

The chain recombines TRBV5-1 with TRBJ2-5; TRBD2 is a possible D gene (6 bases). Germline values: CDR1 SGHRS, CDR2 YFSETQ. Trimming cost V 0 bases and J 5 bases, with 14 bases left between them. The CDR3 covers 15 residues. CDR3 in DNA: TGCGCCAGCAGCTTGGGACTAGGTTGGGGGGAGACCCAGTACTTC. Amino acids: CASSLGLGWGETQYF.

This chain links TRBV5-5 with TRBJ2-1, with 9 bases identical to TRBD1. Trimming took 4 bases from V and 4 from J; bases not matched to a gene: 3. This CDR3 spans 14 amino acids. Per germline, CDR1 SGHKS and CDR2 YYEKEE (reference sequence). The CDR3 protein is CASSPGQGYNEQFF. Here the CDR3 DNA reads TGTGCCAGCAGCCCGGGACAGGGATACAATGAGCAGTTCTTC.

V and J are TRBV11-3 and TRBJ2-2; D call uncertain. The V end lost 0 bases, the J end lost 4 bases, and 12 bases lay between the germline ends. CDR3 length: 16 amino acids. CDR1 is SGHNT and CDR2 is YENEEA in the germline V gene. The CDR3 reads CASSLDHRLSTGELFF. CDR3 bases: TGTGCCAGCAGCTTAGATCACCGTCTTAGCACCGGGGAGCTGTTTTTT.

The CDR3 bases are TGTGCCAGCTACCTGCGGACGGGCCGCTGGAACGAGCAGTACTTC. It translates to CASYLRTGRWNEQYF. The chain combines TRBV6-6 with TRBJ2-7; D unclear. Germline CDR1 and CDR2: MNHNY and SVGAGI (reference sequence). This CDR3 comprises 15 residues. The V gene lost 8 bases and the J gene lost 5 bases, with 22 bases spanning the gap.

The chain has TRBV6-5 and TRBJ2-5; TRBD2 matches at 10 bases. The junction had 1 base not matched to a gene; V was cut back by 7 bases and J by 2 bases. CDR3 length: 13 amino acids. Per germline, CDR1 MNHEY and CDR2 SVGAGI. The CDR3 sequence: CASKLAGQETQYF. CDR3 bases: TGTGCCAGCAAACTAGCGGGGCAAGAGACCCAGTACTTC.

The V gene is TRBV9, the J gene TRBJ2-7; 8 bases agree with TRBD2. The CDR3 is 16 residues long. V shed 0 bases, J shed 1 base, and the junction held 6 bases outside the gene matches. Germline-derived CDR1 and CDR2 are SGDLS and YYNGEE. Written as DNA, the CDR3 is TGTGCCAGCAGCGTAGGAAGTGTAGCGGGGTCCTACGAGCAGTACTTC. As protein: CASSVGSVAGSYEQYF.

The chain employs TRBV19 and TRBJ2-5, with D possibly matching TRBD1 (5 bases). The CDR3 runs to 15 residues. CDR1 is LNHDA and CDR2 is SQIVND in the germline V gene (reference sequence). With 3 bases removed from V and 4 bases from J, the gap between germline ends came to 15 bases. DNA of the CDR3: TGTGCCAGTAGTATTTGGGGAAGGGGTGGAGAGACCCAGTACTTC. It yields the protein CASSIWGRGGETQYF.

This clone has a single count. The chain recombines TRBV28 with TRBJ2-2; the D gene is possibly TRBD2 (6 bases). The V end was cut by 4 bases, the J end by 0 bases, with 9 bases between. The CDR3 is 15 residues long. Germline V gene data show CDR1 as MDHEN and CDR2 as SYDVKM. CDR3 bases: TGTGCCAGCAGTTCTAGCGCCGCGAACACCGGGGAGCTGTTTTTT. Protein sequence: CASSSSAANTGELFF. Full variable domain (missing parts from reference TRBV28 and TRBJ2-2): DVKVTQSSRYLVKRTGEKVFLECVQDMDHENMFWYRQDPGLGLRLIYFSYDVKMKEKGDIPEGYSVSREKKERFSLILESASTNQTSMYLCASSSSAANTGELFFGEGSRLTVL.

The V call is TRBV2, the J call TRBJ2-7; D is unclear. Germline V gene lookup returns CDR1 SNHLY and CDR2 FYNNEI. There are 11 residues in the CDR3. Trimming removed 6 bases from V and 0 bases from J, with 3 bases in between. CDR3 nucleotide sequence: TGTGCCAGCAGCCGCTCCTACGAGCAGTACTTC. It encodes CASSRSYEQYF.

In its sample, this clone ranks as medium-sized (0.01 to 0.1%). V gene TRBV27 combines with J gene TRBJ2-7, with TRBD2 identical over 7 bases. CDR3 length: 13 residues. The ends lost 5 bases at V and 4 bases at J; junction bases unmatched: 5. Germline lookup yields CDR1 MNHEY and CDR2 SMNVEV (reference sequence). CDR3 in amino acids: CASSVTSLYEQYF. The CDR3 bases are TGTGCCAGCAGTGTGACTAGCTTATACGAGCAGTACTTC.

The V call is TRBV6-5, the J call TRBJ2-1; TRBD2 might be the D (6 bases). Germline V gene lookup returns CDR1 MNHEY and CDR2 SVGAGI. V gave up 7 bases and J gave up 2 bases, with 12 bases separating them. There are 14 residues in the CDR3. The CDR3 reads CASKFWGAYNEQFF. CDR3 DNA: TGTGCCAGCAAATTCTGGGGGGCCTACAATGAGCAGTTCTTC.

The chain is built from TRBV28 and TRBJ2-5; D unclear. The germline gives CDR1 MDHEN, CDR2 SYDVKM. This CDR3 has 14 amino acids. Trimming removed 5 bases from V and 4 bases from J, with 14 bases in between. This CDR3 is CASSQLVTRETQYF. The CDR3 DNA sequence: TGTGCCAGCAGTCAACTGGTGACTCGAGAGACCCAGTACTTC.

V and J are TRBV28 and TRBJ2-1; no reliable D call. The germline CDR1 and CDR2 sequences are MDHEN and SYDVKM. Trimming removed 7 bases at V and 2 bases at J, with 9 bases between. The CDR3 has 13 residues. The CDR3 sequence: CASIRTPYNEQFF. The CDR3 nucleotides read TGTGCCAGCATTAGGACCCCCTACAATGAGCAGTTCTTC.

The rearrangement uses TRBV6-4 and TRBJ1-6, with 8 bases matching TRBD1. This CDR3 comprises 15 residues. Germline lookup yields CDR1 MRHNA and CDR2 SNTAGT. The V segment lost 2 bases and the J segment 5 bases; nucleotides outside the gene matches: 2. CDR3: CASSDETGDNSPLHF. The CDR3, as DNA: TGTGCCAGCAGTGACGAGACAGGGGATAATTCACCCCTCCACTTT.

The V and J genes are TRBV9 and TRBJ2-7; D remains ambiguous. Germline CDR1 reads SGDLS; CDR2 reads YYNGEE. CDR3 length: 11 amino acids. The V end lost 0 bases, the J end lost 6 bases, and 4 bases lay between the germline ends. CDR3 region: CASSVVGEQYF. The CDR3 DNA is TGTGCCAGCAGCGTAGTAGGCGAGCAGTACTTC.

This sequence joins TRBV28 and TRBJ2-2; TRBD1 might be the D (5 bases). The ends were cut back, 2 bases at V and 2 bases at J, with 12 bases in the middle. The CDR3 has 16 amino acids. Germline lookup yields CDR1 MDHEN and CDR2 SYDVKM. CDR3 region: CASSLTGAANTGELFF. In DNA, the CDR3 is TGTGCCAGCAGTTTAACTGGGGCGGCTAACACCGGGGAGCTGTTTTTT.

The chain has TRBV9 and TRBJ1-1; maybe TRBD1 (5 bases). The length of the CDR3 is 14 residues. Between the trimmed V and J ends, which lost 0 bases and 4 bases, there was a span of 10 bases. The germline gives CDR1 SGDLS, CDR2 YYNGEE. DNA for the CDR3: TGTGCCAGCAGCGTAGTTGGGGGTGGCACTGAAGCTTTCTTT. Its protein is CASSVVGGGTEAFF.

The genes are TRBV24-1 and TRBJ2-2, with no clear D. The V end lost 5 bases, the J end lost 8 bases, and 8 bases lay between the germline ends. The CDR3 sequence is 12 residues long. Per germline, CDR1 KGHDR and CDR2 SFDVKD. Here the CDR3 DNA reads TGTGCCACCAGTGCCGTGCTGGGGGAGCTGTTTTTT. It translates to CATSAVLGELFF.

V gene TRBV6-6 combines with J gene TRBJ2-7; the D is unclear. V lost 6 bases and J 3 bases, leaving 9 bases between the germline ends. The CDR3 totals 12 residues. Germline CDR1 is MNHNY and CDR2 is SVGAGI (reference sequence). This chain's CDR3 is CASSEGFYEQYF. The CDR3 region has the DNA TGTGCCAGCAGCGAAGGTTTCTACGAGCAGTACTTC.

The rearrangement joins TRBV5-1 to TRBJ2-1; tentatively, D is TRBD1 or TRBD2 (5 bases each). The V end was cut by 7 bases, the J end by 0 bases, with 11 bases between. The CDR3 is made up of 14 amino acids. Germline V gives CDR1 SGHRS, CDR2 YFSETQ. The CDR3 coding sequence is TGCGCCAGCGCAAGGGACGGCTCCTACAATGAGCAGTTCTTC. Translating it yields CASARDGSYNEQFF.